This TCR beta chain stems from a study of neurological immune-mediated disorders. The study, taken as a whole, reports: CDR3 amino acid sequences of expanded clones were not shared across subjects, a result suggesting private repertoires in all groups. The study found the most TCR clonal expansion in HTLV-1-associated myelopathy and the least in multiple sclerosis, below healthy controls.

This clonotype was recorded many times. Its specificity is not known. Preparation of the unsorted libraries drew on 2 million PBMCs stored at -80 C. V lost 1 base and J 4 bases, leaving 16 bases between the germline ends. CDR3 length: 16 residues. Germline V gene sequence: CDR1 MNHNY, CDR2 SVGAGI (reference sequence). The cDNA was generated by 5'RACE with 10-nucleotide random UMIs. TCRdb re-analysed the 5' RACE reads in MiXCR, keeping a single row per CDR3 protein. The sample includes fewer than 75,000 distinct CDR3 sequences, roughly 3.2% of them seen just once. This receptor was taken from a man in his forties with multiple sclerosis. The chain employs TRBV6-6 and TRBJ1-2; tentatively, D is TRBD1 (6 bases). Sequencing was performed on PBMCs. The CDR3 is CASSYWDTAIGYGYTF. CDR3 nucleotide sequence: TGTGCCAGCAGTTACTGGGACACCGCGATTGGCTATGGCTACACCTTC.